The 12 T cell receptor beta chains below were found in one sample sequenced in a study of shared clonotypes between healthy human individuals. Sequencing was performed with immunoSEQ multiplex PCR; in TCRdb, only in-frame clones are kept and a portion is missing. In the table there are some 2,400,000 clones, under 97% of which are singletons. Sequenced input: naive CD4+ T cells sorted from blood. Described subset: CD45RA+ positively selected. These receptors were obtained from a man aged 18 to 30 in good health.

The chain is built from TRBV6-5 and TRBJ2-7; 8 nucleotides agree with TRBD2. Per the germline V gene, CDR1 is MNHEY and CDR2 is SVGAGI. The ends lost 5 bases at V and 2 bases at J; junction bases unmatched: 5. The CDR3 covers 14 residues. The CDR3 coding sequence is TGTGCCAGCAGTGGCGGGGGACTAGCCTACGAGCAGTACTTC. Translation gives CASSGGGLAYEQYF.

V is TRBV7-2 and J is TRBJ2-5, with TRBD2 matching over 16 bases. V lost 7 bases, J lost 4 bases, and 9 bases stayed unmatched. The CDR3 is made up of 17 amino acids. Germline V gene data show CDR1 as SGHTA and CDR2 as FQGNSA. The CDR3, as DNA: TGTGCCAGCACCCGGGGACTAGCGGGGGGGTTGAGAGAGACCCAGTACTTC. It translates to CASTRGLAGGLRETQYF. Filled out from reference TRBV7-2 and TRBJ2-5, the complete variable domain reads GAGVSQSPSNKVTEKGKDVELRCDPISGHTALYWYRQSLGQGLEFLIYFQGNSAPDKSGLPSDRFSAERTGGSVSTLTIQRTQQEDSAVYLCASTRGLAGGLRETQYFGPGTRLLVL.

This chain connects TRBV5-4 to TRBJ1-6; possible D gene TRBD1, 5 bases. Germline-derived CDR1 and CDR2 are SGHNT and YYREEE (reference sequence). Trimming removed 7 bases at V and 5 bases at J, with 13 bases between. This CDR3 contains 14 residues. The CDR3 here is CASGGGPDNSPLHF. CDR3 DNA sequence: TGTGCCAGCGGGGGGGGACCGGATAATTCACCCCTCCACTTT. The variable domain in full, completed from reference TRBV5-4 and TRBJ1-6, reads ETGVTQSPTHLIKTRGQQVTLRCSSQSGHNTVSWYQQALGQGPQFIFQYYREEENGRGNFPPRFSGLQFPNYSSELNVNALELDDSALYLCASGGGPDNSPLHFGNGTRLTVT.

The rearrangement uses TRBV11-2 and TRBJ1-1; D is unresolved. V shed 5 bases and J shed 4 bases, with 14 bases lying between them. CDR3 size: 14 residues. Germline V gene data show CDR1 as SGHAT and CDR2 as FQNNGV. CDR3 bases: TGTGCCAGCAGCCGCGCCCTGGCCTCCACTGAAGCTTTCTTT. Residues: CASSRALASTEAFF.

V gene TRBV7-2 combines with J gene TRBJ1-6, with TRBD1 as a possible D gene (5 bases). This CDR3 region has 18 residues. Germline values: CDR1 SGHTA, CDR2 FQGNSA. The V end was cut by 4 bases, the J end by 0 bases, with 16 bases between. The DNA for the CDR3 is TGTGCCAGCAGCTGGGTAATGGGGGAGAGCTCCTATAATTCACCCCTCCACTTT. This sequence encodes CASSWVMGESSYNSPLHF.

This sequence joins TRBV7-2 and TRBJ1-6; D uncertain. The CDR3 covers 15 residues. Germline lookup yields CDR1 SGHTA and CDR2 FQGNSA. V was trimmed by 4 bases and J by 1 base, leaving 8 bases between them. This CDR3 reads CASSSTISYNSPLHF. Written as DNA, the CDR3 is TGTGCCAGCAGCTCTACGATATCCTATAATTCACCCCTCCACTTT.

This clone was detected once. This chain links TRBV7-2 with TRBJ2-1, with 13 bases fitting TRBD2. The J segment lost 7 bases and the V segment lost 7 bases, leaving 7 bases of the junction unmatched. From germline, CDR1 is SGHTA and CDR2 FQGNSA. The CDR3 is 15 amino acids. The CDR3 bases are TGTGCCAGCACCCGGACTAGCGGGAGTTGGAATGAGCAGTTCTTC. Translated: CASTRTSGSWNEQFF.

In DNA form, the CDR3 reads TGTGCCAGCTCACAGGACACTGAAGCTTTCTTT. Translation gives CASSQDTEAFF. This chain links TRBV18 with TRBJ1-1; no clear D gene. This CDR3 spans 11 amino acids. CDR1 is KGHSH, CDR2 LQKENI, per germline. The germline V and J ends were trimmed by 4 bases and 3 bases, with 3 bases remaining between them.

V is TRBV6-5 and J is TRBJ1-1, with D perhaps matching TRBD1 (6 bases). Germline values: CDR1 MNHEY, CDR2 SVGAGI. V was cut by 0 bases and J by 4 bases, with 9 bases left in between. CDR3 size: 14 residues. CDR3 protein: CASSYSVGATEAFF. The CDR3 bases are TGTGCCAGCAGTTACTCGGTGGGGGCCACTGAAGCTTTCTTT.

V and J are TRBV25-1 and TRBJ1-2; perhaps TRBD1 as D (6 bases). In germline, CDR1 is MGHDK, CDR2 SYGVNS. Deletions cut 3 bases from V and 5 bases from J, with 13 bases between. The CDR3 totals 14 residues. DNA of the CDR3: TGTGCCAGCAGTGACTTCGGGGGGCGGTATGGCTACACCTTC. Its translation: CASSDFGGRYGYTF.

The gene calls are TRBV5-4 and TRBJ2-5; 10 bases agree with TRBD2. V shed 5 bases and J 1 base; nucleotides not matched to a gene: 8. CDR1 is SGHNT and CDR2 is YYREEE in the germline V gene (reference sequence). The CDR3 has 16 residues. CDR3 sequence (DNA): TGTGCCAGCAGTCGGGGGATAGCGGGAGGCCAAGAGACCCAGTACTTC. Encoded protein: CASSRGIAGGQETQYF.

A word on this clone: This specimen includes other DNA sequences encoding the same CDR3. This rearrangement joins TRBV27 to TRBJ1-1; D call uncertain. Germline V gives CDR1 MNHEY, CDR2 SMNVEV (reference sequence). V was shortened by 2 bases and J by 0 bases, with 7 bases between the two germline ends. The CDR3 totals 14 residues. This CDR3 reads CASSLGQVNTEAFF. CDR3 DNA: TGTGCCAGCAGTTTAGGCCAAGTGAACACTGAAGCTTTCTTT.